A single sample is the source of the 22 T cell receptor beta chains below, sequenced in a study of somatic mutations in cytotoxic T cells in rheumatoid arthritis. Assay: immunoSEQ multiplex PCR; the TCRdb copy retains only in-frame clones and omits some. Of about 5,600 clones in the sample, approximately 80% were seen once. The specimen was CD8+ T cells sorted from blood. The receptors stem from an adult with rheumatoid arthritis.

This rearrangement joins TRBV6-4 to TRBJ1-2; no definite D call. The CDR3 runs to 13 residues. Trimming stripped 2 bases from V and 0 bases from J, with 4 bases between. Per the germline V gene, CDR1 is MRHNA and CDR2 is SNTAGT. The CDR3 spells CASSDAANYGYTF. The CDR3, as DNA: TGTGCCAGCAGTGACGCGGCTAACTATGGCTACACCTTC.

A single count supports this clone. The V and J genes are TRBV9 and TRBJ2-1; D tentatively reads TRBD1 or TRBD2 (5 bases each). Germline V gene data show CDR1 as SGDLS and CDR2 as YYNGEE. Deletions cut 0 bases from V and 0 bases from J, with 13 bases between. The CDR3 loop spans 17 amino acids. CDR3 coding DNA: TGTGCCAGCAGCGTAGGTTGGTCTGGGGGCTCCTACAATGAGCAGTTCTTC. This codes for CASSVGWSGGSYNEQFF.

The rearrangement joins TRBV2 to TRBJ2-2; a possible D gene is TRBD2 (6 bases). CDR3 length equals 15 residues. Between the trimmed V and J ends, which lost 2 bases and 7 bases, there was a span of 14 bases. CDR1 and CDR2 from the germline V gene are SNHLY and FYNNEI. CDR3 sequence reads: CASSETRERLGELFF. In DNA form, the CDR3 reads TGTGCCAGCAGTGAAACCCGGGAGAGGCTCGGGGAGCTGTTTTTT.

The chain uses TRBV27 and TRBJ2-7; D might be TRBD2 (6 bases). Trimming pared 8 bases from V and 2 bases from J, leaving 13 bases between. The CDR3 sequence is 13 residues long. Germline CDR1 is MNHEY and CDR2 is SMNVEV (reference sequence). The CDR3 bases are TGTGCCAGCGGAGCGGGTACAACCTACGAGCAGTACTTC. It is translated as CASGAGTTYEQYF.

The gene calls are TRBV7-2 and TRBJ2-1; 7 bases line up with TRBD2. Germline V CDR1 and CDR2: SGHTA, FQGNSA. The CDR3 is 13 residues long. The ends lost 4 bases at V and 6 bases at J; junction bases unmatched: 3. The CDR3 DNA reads TGTGCCAGCAGCTCTCGGACTAGCAATGAGCAGTTCTTC. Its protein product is CASSSRTSNEQFF.

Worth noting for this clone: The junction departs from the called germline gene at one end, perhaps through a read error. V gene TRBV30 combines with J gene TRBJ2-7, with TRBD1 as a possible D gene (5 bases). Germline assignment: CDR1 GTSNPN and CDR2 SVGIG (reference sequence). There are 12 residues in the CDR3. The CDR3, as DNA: TGTGCCTGGGACGACAGCTCCCACGAGCAGTACTTC. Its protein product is CAWDDSSHEQYF.

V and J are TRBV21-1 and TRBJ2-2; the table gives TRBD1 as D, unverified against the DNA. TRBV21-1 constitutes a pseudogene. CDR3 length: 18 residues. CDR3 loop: CASSSLPPRAANTGELFF. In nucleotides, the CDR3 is TGTGCCAGCAGCTCCCTCCCCCCCAGGGCGGCGAACACCGGGGAGCTGTTTTTT.

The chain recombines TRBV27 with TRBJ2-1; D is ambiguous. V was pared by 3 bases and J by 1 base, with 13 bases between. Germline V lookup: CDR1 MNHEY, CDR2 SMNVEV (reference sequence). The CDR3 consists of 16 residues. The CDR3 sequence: CASSFRFLRSYNEQFF. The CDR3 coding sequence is TGTGCCAGCAGTTTCAGGTTTCTCAGGTCCTACAATGAGCAGTTCTTC.

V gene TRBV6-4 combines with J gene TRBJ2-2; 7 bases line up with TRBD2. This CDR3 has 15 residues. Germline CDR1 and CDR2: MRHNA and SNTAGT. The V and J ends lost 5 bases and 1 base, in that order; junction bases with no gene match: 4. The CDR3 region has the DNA TGTGCCAGCAGTCCGGGACTACAGAACACCGGGGAGCTGTTTTTT. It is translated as CASSPGLQNTGELFF.

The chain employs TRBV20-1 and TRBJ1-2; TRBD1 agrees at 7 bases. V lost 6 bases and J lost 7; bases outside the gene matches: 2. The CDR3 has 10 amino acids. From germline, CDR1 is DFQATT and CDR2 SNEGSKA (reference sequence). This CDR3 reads CSAYRGGYTF. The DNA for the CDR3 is TGCAGTGCGTACAGGGGTGGCTACACCTTC.

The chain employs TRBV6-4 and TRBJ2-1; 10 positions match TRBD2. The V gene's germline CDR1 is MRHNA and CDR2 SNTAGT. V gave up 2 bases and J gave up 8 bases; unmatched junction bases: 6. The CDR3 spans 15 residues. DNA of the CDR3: TGTGCCAGCAGTGACGGAGCGGGAGGGCCCGATGAGCAGTTCTTC. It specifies CASSDGAGGPDEQFF.

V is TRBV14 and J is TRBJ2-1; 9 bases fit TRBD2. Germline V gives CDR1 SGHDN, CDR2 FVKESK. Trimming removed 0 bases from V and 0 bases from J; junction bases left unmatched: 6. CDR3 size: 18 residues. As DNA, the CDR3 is TGTGCCAGCAGCCAAGAAGGTCTAGCGGGGCACTCCTACAATGAGCAGTTCTTC. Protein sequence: CASSQEGLAGHSYNEQFF.

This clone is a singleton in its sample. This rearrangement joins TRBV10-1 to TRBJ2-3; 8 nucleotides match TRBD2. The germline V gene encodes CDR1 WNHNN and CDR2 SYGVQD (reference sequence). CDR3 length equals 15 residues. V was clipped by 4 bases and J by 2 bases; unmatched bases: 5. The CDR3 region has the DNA TGCGCCAGCAGTGGGAAAGGACTAGCCACAGATACGCAGTATTTT. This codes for CASSGKGLATDTQYF.

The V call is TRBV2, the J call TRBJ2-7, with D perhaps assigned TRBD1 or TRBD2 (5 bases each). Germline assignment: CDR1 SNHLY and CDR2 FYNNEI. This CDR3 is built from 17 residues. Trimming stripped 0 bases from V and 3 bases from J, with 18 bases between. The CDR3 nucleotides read TGTGCCAGCAGTGAAGCAAGATTTCAGGGAGTCGGCTACGAGCAGTACTTC. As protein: CASSEARFQGVGYEQYF.

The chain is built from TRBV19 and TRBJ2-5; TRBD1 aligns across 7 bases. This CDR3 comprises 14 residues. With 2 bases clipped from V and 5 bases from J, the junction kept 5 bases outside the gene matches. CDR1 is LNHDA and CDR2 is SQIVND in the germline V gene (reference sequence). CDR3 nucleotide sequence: TGTGCCAGTAGTATACAGGGGGAAAGCGAGACCCAGTACTTC. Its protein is CASSIQGESETQYF.

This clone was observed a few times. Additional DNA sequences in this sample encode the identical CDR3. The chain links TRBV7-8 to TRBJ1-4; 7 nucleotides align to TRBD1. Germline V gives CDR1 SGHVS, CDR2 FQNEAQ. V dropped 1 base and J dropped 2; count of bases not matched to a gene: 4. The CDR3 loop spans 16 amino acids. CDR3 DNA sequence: TGTGCCAGCAGCTTAGGGCAGGGGGGGACTAATGAAAAACTGTTTTTT. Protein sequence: CASSLGQGGTNEKLFF. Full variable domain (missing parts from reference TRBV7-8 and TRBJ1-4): GAGVSQSPRYKVAKRGQDVALRCDPISGHVSLFWYQQALGQGPEFLTYFQNEAQLDKSGLPSDRFFAERPEGSVSTLKIQRTQQEDSAVYLCASSLGQGGTNEKLFFGSGTQLSVL.

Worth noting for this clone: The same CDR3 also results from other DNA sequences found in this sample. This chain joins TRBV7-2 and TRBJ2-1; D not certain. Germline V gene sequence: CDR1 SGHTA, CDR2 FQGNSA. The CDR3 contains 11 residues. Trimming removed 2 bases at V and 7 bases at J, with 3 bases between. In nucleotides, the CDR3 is TGTGCCAGCAGCTTACGGAATGAGCAGTTCTTC. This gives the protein CASSLRNEQFF.

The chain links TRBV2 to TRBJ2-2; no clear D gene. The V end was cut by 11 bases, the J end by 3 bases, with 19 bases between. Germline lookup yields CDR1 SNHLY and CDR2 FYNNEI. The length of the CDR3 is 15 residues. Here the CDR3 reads CAGSQVGHYTGELFF. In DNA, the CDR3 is TGTGCCGGGTCTCAGGTGGGCCATTACACCGGGGAGCTGTTTTTT.

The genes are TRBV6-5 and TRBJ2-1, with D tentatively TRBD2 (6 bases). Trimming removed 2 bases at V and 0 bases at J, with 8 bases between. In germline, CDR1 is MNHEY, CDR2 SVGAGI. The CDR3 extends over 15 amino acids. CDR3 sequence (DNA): TGTGCCAGCAGTTACGGGGGGAACTCCTACAATGAGCAGTTCTTC. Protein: CASSYGGNSYNEQFF.

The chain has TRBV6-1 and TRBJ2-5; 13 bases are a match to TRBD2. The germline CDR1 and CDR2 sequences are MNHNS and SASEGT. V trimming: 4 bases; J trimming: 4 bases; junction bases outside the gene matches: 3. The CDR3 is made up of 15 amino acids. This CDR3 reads CASSGLAGGGETQYF. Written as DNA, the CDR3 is TGTGCCAGCAGTGGACTAGCGGGAGGAGGAGAGACCCAGTACTTC.

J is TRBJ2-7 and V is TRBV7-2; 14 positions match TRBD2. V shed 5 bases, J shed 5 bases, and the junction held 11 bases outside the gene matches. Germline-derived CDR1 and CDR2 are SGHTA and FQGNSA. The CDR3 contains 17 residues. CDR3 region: CASSLWAGTSGSDEQYF. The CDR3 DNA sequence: TGTGCCAGCAGCCTCTGGGCCGGGACTAGCGGGAGTGACGAGCAGTACTTC.

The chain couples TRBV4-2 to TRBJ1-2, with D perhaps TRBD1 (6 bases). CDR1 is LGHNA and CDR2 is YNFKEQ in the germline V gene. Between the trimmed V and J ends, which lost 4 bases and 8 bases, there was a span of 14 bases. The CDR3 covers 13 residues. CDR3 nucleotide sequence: TGTGCCAGCAGCCCCGGGACACTCATCGGCTACACCTTC. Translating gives CASSPGTLIGYTF.